Sequencing of this T cell receptor beta chain was carried out in a study of blood T cell repertoires in COVID-19. Turning to the study itself: Italy, Spain and the United States were the sources of the convalescent and acute COVID-19 samples. Nucleic acid was either cDNA or gDNA, and it came from T cells, B-cell-depleted T cells, or PBMCs.

The germline V gene has CDR1 SGHNT and CDR2 YYREEE (reference sequence). V lost 0 bases to trimming and J lost 4 bases; unmatched junction nucleotides: 9. This CDR3 spans 16 amino acids. Per the study methods: Amplified reference gene primers provided the basis for estimating nucleated cell counts. Here immunoSEQ multiplex PCR was the method, and the copy in TCRdb shows in-frame clones only, minus some. The D gene and trimming were derived from the DNA, and the V and J assignments and clone size from that table. Here the sample spans about 82,000 clones, approximately 78% being singletons. The chain combines TRBV5-4 with TRBJ1-2; 7 nucleotides align to TRBD1. This sequence originates from a man aged 50-60 years with active or convalescent COVID-19. Sequencing was carried out using peripheral blood. The CDR3 loop reads CASSLEGGLYRYGYTF. The CDR3 nucleotides are TGTGCCAGCAGCTTGGAAGGGGGCCTCTACCGCTATGGCTACACCTTC.